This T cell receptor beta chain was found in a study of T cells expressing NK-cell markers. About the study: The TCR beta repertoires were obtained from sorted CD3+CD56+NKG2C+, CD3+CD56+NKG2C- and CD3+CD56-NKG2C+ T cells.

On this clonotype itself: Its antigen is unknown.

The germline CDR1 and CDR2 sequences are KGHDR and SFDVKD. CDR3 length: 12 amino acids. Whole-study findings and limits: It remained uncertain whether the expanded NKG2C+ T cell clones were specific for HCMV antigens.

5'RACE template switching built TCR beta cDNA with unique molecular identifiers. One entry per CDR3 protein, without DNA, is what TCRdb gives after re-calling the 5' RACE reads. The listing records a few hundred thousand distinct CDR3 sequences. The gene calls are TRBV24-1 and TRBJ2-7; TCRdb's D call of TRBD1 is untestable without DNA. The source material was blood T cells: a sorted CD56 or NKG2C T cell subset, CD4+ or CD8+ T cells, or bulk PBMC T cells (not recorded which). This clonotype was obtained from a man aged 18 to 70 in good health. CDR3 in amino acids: CATSDSPGRKYF.